This TCR beta chain was identified during a study of T cell changes during pregnancy in multiple sclerosis. The CDR3 spans 14 residues. CDR1 and CDR2 from the germline V gene are SGHRS and YFSETQ. The V end lost 1 base, the J end lost 0 bases, and 6 bases lay between the germline ends. Only in-frame clones appear in the TCRdb table, and some are missing; sequencing was by immunoSEQ multiplex PCR. There are fewer than 70,000 clones in the sample; 90% to 95% occur only once, and around 3.2% lies in the top ten. This receptor was identified in a female donor with multiple sclerosis, enrolled in a pregnancy study. The sequencing here drew on CD8+ T cells from peripheral blood mononuclear cells, taken in the third trimester of pregnancy. The gene calls are TRBV5-1 and TRBJ2-3, with D possibly being TRBD2 (5 bases). The CDR3 DNA sequence: TGCGCCAGCAGCTTGAGGACTAGCACAGATACGCAGTATTTT. Its protein product is CASSLRTSTDTQYF.